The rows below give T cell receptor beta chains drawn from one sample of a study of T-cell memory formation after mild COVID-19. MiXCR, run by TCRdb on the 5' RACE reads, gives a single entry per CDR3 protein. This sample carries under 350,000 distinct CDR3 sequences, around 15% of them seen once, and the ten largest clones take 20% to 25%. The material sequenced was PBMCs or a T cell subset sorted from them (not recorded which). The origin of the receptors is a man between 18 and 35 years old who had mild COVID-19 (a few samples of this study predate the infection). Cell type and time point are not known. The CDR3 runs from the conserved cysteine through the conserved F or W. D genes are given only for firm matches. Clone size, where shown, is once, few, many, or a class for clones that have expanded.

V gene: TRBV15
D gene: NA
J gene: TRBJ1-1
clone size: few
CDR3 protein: CATSRDPLRTEAFF
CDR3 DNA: TGTGCCACCAGCAGAGACCCACTTCGAACTGAAGCTTTCTTT

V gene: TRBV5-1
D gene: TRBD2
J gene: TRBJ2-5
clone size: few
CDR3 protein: CASSFGTSGTKTQYF
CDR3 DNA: TGCGCCAGCAGCTTCGGGACTAGCGGGACGAAGACCCAGTACTTC

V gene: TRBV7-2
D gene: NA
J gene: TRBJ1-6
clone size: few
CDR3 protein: CASSSYGTIPSPLHF
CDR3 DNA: TGTGCCAGCAGCTCGTATGGGACAATCCCCTCACCCCTCCACTTT

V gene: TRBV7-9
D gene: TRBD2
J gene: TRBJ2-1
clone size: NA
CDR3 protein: CASSLFSSGDNEQFF
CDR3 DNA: TGTGCCAGCAGCTTATTCTCTAGCGGGGACAATGAGCAGTTCTTC

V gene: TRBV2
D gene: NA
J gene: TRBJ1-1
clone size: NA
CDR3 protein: CASSGTGTEAFF
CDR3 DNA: TGTGCCAGCAGTGGGACGGGGACTGAAGCTTTCTTT

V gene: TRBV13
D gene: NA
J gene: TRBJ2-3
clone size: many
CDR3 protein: CASSSRPEGAHTDTQYF
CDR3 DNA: TGTGCCAGCAGCTCCCGCCCGGAGGGGGCTCACACAGATACGCAGTATTTT

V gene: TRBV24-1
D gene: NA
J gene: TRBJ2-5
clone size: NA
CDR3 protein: CATSEGAYQETQYF
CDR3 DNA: TGTGCCACCAGTGAGGGGGCATACCAAGAGACCCAGTACTTC

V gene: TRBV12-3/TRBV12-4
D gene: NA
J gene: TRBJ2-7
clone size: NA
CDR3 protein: CASSLRPPGAVYEQYF
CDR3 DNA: TGTGCCAGCAGTTTACGACCCCCAGGGGCGGTGTACGAGCAGTACTTC

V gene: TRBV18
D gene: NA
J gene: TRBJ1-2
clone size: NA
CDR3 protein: CASSPGQNNNYGYTF
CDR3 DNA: TGTGCCAGCTCGCCCGGACAGAATAATAACTATGGCTACACCTTC

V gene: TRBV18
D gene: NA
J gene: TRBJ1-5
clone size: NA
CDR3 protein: CASSSPMTRRAQPQHF
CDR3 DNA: TGTGCCAGCTCATCACCCATGACCCGGAGGGCTCAGCCCCAGCATTTT

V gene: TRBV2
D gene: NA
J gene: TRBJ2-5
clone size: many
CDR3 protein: CASSESSETQYF
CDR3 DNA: TGTGCCAGCAGTGAGAGTAGCGAGACCCAGTACTTC

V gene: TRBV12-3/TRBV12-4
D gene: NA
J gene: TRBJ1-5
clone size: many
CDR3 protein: CASSLDRDQPQHF
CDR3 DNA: TGTGCCAGCAGCTTAGATCGGGATCAGCCCCAGCATTTT

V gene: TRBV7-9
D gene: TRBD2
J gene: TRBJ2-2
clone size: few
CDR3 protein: CASGDVSGGDTGELFF
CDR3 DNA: TGTGCCAGCGGGGACGTCTCGGGAGGGGACACCGGGGAGCTGTTTTTT

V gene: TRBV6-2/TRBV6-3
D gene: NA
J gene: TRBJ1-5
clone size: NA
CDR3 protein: CASRNGRHSNQPQHF
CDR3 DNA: TGTGCCAGCAGAAATGGGCGTCATAGCAATCAGCCCCAGCATTTT

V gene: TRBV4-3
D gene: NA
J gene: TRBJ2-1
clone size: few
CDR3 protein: CASSQEYDRAYNEQFF
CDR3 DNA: TGCGCCAGCAGCCAAGAGTACGACCGGGCCTACAATGAGCAGTTCTTC

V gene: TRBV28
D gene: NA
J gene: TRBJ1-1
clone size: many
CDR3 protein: CASSLGQNTEAFF
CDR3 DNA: TGTGCCAGCAGCCTTGGACAGAACACTGAAGCTTTCTTT

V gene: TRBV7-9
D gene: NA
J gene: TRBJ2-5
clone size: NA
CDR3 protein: CASKSSEQTQYF
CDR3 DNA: TGTGCCAGCAAGTCTAGCGAACAGACCCAGTACTTC

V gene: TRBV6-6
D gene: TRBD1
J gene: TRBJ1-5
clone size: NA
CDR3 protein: CASSSPGQGAWQPQHF
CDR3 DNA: TGTGCCAGCAGCAGCCCGGGACAGGGGGCTTGGCAGCCCCAGCATTTT

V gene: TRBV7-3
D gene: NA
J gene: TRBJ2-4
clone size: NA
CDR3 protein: CASSSGPAKNIQYF
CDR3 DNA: TGTGCCAGCAGCTCAGGGCCAGCCAAAAACATTCAGTACTTC

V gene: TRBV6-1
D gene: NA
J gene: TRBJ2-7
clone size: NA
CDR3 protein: CASSERISAYEQYF
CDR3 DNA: TGTGCCAGCAGTGAACGCATCAGTGCCTACGAGCAGTACTTC

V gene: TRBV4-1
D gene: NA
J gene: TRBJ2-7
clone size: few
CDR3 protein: CASSQRQTVYEQYF
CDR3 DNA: TGCGCCAGCAGCCAGAGACAGACGGTATACGAGCAGTACTTC

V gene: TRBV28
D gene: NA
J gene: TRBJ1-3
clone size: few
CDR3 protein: CASRTAGNTIYF
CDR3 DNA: TGTGCCAGTCGTACGGCGGGAAACACCATATATTTT

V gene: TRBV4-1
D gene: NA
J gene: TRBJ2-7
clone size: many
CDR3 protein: CASSAPGRAYEQYF
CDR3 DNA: TGCGCCAGCAGCGCCCCGGGGCGGGCCTACGAGCAGTACTTC

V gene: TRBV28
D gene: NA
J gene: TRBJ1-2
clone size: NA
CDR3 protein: CASSIQQGYYGYTF
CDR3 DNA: TGTGCCAGCAGTATCCAACAGGGCTACTATGGCTACACCTTC

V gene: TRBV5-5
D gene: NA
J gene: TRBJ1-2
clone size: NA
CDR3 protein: CASSLLGLYGYTF
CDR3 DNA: TGTGCCAGCAGCTTATTGGGCCTCTATGGCTACACCTTC

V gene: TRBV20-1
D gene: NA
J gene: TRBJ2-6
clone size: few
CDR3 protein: CSARTRAGANVLTF
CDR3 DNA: TGCAGTGCTAGAACAAGAGCTGGGGCCAACGTCCTGACTTTC

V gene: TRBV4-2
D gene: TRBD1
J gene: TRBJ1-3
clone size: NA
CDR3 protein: CASSQGPGQGANTIYF
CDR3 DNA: TGTGCCAGCAGCCAGGGCCCCGGACAGGGGGCAAACACCATATATTTT

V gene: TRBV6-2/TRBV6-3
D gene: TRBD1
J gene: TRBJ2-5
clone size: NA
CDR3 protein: CARQRDSQGDQETQYF
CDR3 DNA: TGTGCCAGACAACGGGACAGTCAAGGGGACCAAGAGACCCAGTACTTC

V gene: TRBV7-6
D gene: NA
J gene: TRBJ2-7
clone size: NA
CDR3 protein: CASSHRLRRPSSYEQYF
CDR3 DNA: TGTGCCAGCAGCCACCGCTTACGCAGACCCAGCTCCTACGAGCAGTACTTC

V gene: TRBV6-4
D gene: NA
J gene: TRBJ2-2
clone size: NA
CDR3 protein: CASSGGGFGELFF
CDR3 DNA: TGTGCCAGCAGTGGAGGAGGGTTCGGGGAGCTGTTTTTT

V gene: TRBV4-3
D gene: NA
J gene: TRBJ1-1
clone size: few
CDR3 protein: CASSQAPRPGDTEAFF
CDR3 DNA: TGCGCCAGCAGCCAAGCTCCCCGACCGGGAGACACTGAAGCTTTCTTT

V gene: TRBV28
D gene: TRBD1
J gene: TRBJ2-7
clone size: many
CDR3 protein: CASSSGTGDEQYF
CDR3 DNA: TGTGCCAGCAGCTCCGGGACAGGGGACGAGCAGTACTTC

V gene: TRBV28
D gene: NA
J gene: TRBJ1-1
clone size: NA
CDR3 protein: CASSFFARQVVKTFF
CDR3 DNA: TGTGCCAGCAGTTTCTTCGCACGGCAGGTGGTTAAAACTTTCTTT

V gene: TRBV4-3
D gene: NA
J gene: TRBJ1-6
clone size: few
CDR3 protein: CASSQEPPGSYNSPLHF
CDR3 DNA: TGCGCCAGCAGCCAAGAGCCTCCAGGCTCCTATAATTCACCCCTCCACTTT

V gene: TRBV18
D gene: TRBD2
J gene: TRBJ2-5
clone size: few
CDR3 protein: CASSPPGGDQETQYF
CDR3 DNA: TGTGCCAGCTCACCACCCGGGGGGGACCAAGAGACCCAGTACTTC

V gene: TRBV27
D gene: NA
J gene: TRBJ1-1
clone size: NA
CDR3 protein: CASGEAGRNTEAFF
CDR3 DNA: TGTGCCAGCGGGGAAGCAGGCAGGAACACTGAAGCTTTCTTT

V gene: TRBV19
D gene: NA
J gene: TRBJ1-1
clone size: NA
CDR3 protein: CASSMASGTMNTEAFF
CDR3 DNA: TGTGCCAGTAGTATGGCGTCAGGGACCATGAACACTGAAGCTTTCTTT

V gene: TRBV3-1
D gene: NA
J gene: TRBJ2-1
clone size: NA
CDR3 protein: CASSQWVGTEQFF
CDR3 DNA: TGTGCCAGCAGCCAATGGGTGGGGACAGAGCAGTTCTTC

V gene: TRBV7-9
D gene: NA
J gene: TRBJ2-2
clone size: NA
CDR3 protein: CASSLEASLPGELFF
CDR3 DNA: TGTGCCAGCAGCTTAGAAGCTAGTCTTCCCGGGGAGCTGTTTTTT

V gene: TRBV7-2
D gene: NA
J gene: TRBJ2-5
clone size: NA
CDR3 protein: CASSPGTLRETQYF
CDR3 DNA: TGTGCCAGCAGCCCCGGGACACTCAGAGAGACCCAGTACTTC

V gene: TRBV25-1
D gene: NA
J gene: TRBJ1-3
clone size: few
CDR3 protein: CASSFTAGGNTIYF
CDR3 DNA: TGTGCCAGCAGTTTCACAGCAGGGGGAAACACCATATATTTT

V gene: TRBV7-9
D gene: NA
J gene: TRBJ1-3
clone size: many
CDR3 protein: CASSFTGTGNTIYF
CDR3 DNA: TGTGCCAGCAGCTTCACAGGGACTGGAAACACCATATATTTT

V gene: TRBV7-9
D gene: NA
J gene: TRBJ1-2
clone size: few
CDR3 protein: CASSLNGAQTNGYTF
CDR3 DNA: TGTGCCAGCAGCTTAAATGGGGCCCAGACGAATGGCTACACCTTC

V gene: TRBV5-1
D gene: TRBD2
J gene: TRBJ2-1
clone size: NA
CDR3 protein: CASSLALAGVGEQFF
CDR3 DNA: TGCGCCAGCAGCTTGGCACTAGCGGGGGTAGGAGAGCAGTTCTTC

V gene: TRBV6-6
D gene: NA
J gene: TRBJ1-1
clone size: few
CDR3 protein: CASSYTPRVGNTEAFF
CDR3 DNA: TGTGCCAGCAGTTATACTCCCCGGGTGGGGAACACTGAAGCTTTCTTT

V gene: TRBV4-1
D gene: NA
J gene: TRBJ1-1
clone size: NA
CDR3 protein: CASSPLGLGGAFF
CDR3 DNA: TGCGCCAGCAGCCCCTTAGGTTTAGGGGGAGCTTTCTTT

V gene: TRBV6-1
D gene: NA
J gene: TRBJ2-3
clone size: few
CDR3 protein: CASSEWGGQSTTDTQYF
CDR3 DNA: TGTGCCAGCAGTGAATGGGGCGGGCAGAGTACCACAGATACGCAGTATTTT

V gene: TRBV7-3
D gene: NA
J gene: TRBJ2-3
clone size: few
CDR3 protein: CASSLNQGPDTQYF
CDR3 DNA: TGTGCCAGCAGCTTAAATCAAGGGCCAGATACGCAGTATTTT

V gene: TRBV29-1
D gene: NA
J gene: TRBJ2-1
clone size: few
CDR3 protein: CSVEGPGQFF
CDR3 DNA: TGCAGCGTTGAAGGCCCAGGGCAGTTCTTC

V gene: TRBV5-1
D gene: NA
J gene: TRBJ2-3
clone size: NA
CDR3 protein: CASSLGGRAQDTQYF
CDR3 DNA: TGCGCCAGCAGCTTGGGAGGCCGGGCTCAAGATACGCAGTATTTT